This T cell receptor beta chain comes out of a study of T cells in pancreatic ductal adenocarcinoma. Surgery without prior neoadjuvant therapy was the treatment of the selected pancreatic ductal adenocarcinoma patients. The protocol was immunoSEQ multiplex PCR, while the TCRdb copy is restricted to in-frame clones and leaves out a portion. The repertoire holds 12,000 or so clones, about nine tenths seen once, with about 17% in the top ten. Germline V lookup: CDR1 SGHKS, CDR2 YYEKEE (reference sequence). The CDR3 extends over 13 amino acids. Trimming pared 0 bases from V and 4 bases from J, leaving 7 bases between.

The sequencing sample was made of PBMCs. The sequence came from a human donor with pancreatic ductal adenocarcinoma. This rearrangement joins TRBV5-5 to TRBJ1-1, with D uncertain. CDR3 DNA sequence: TGTGCCAGCAGCTTGGCGTGGGGCACTGAAGCTTTCTTT. This codes for CASSLAWGTEAFF.